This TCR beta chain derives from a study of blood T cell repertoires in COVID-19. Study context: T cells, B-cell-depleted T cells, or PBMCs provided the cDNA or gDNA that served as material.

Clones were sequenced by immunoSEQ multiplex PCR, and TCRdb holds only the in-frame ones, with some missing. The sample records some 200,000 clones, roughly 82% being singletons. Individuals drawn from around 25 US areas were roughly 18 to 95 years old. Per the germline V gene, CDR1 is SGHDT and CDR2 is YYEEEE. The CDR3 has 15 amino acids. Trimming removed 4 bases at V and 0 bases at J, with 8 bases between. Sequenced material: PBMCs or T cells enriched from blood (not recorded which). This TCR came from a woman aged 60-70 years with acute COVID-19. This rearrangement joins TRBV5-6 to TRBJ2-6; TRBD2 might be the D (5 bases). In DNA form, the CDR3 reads TGTGCCAGCAGCCGGGATCTCTCTGGGGCCAACGTCCTGACTTTC. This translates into CASSRDLSGANVLTF.